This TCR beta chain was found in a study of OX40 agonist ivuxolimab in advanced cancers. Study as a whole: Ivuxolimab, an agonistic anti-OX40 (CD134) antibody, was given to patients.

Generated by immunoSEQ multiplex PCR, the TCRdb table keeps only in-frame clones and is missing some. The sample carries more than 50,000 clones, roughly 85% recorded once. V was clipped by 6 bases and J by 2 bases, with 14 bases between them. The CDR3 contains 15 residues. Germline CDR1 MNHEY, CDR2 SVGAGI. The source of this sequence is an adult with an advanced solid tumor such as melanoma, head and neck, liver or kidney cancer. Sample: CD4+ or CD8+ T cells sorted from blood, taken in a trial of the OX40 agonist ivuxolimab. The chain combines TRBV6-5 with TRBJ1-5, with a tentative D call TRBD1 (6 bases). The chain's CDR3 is CASRTSNRGNQPQHF. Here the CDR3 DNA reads TGTGCCAGCAGGACGTCTAACAGGGGCAATCAGCCCCAGCATTTT.